The 14 T cell receptor beta chains presented below share a single source sample, sequenced in a study of T cell responses to AZD1222 COVID-19 vaccine. Clones were read by immunoSEQ multiplex PCR, and TCRdb kept only the in-frame ones, dropping some. The data show tens of thousands of clones, 84% seen once. This specimen was peripheral blood, taken on day 0 of AZD1222 vaccination. The source of these receptors is an adult in good health.

The chain carries TRBV29-1 and TRBJ2-1, with 7 bases identical to TRBD1. V shed 3 bases and J 0 bases; nucleotides not matched to a gene: 2. The length of the CDR3 is 14 residues. Per the germline V gene, CDR1 is SQVTM and CDR2 is ANQGSEA. CDR3 bases: TGCAGCGTTGACAGACAGGGCTCCTACAATGAGCAGTTCTTC. Translated: CSVDRQGSYNEQFF.

This chain joins TRBV7-2 and TRBJ2-5, with 8 nucleotides matching TRBD2. With V trimmed by 2 bases and J by 4 bases, 9 bases remained unmatched. The CDR3 contains 16 residues. The germline V gene has CDR1 SGHTA and CDR2 FQGNSA. CDR3 in DNA: TGTGCCAGCAGCTTACAACCCGGGGGGGCCTCAGAGACCCAGTACTTC. Its translation is CASSLQPGGASETQYF.

The chain combines TRBV5-1 with TRBJ2-5, with D possibly TRBD2 on 6 matching bases. Trimming stripped 0 bases from V and 5 bases from J, with 14 bases between. CDR1 is SGHRS, CDR2 YFSETQ, per germline. This CDR3 is built from 15 residues. CDR3 nucleotide sequence: TGCGCCAGCAGCTTGGCCTCGGGGGATTGGGAGACCCAGTACTTC. Protein: CASSLASGDWETQYF.

J is TRBJ2-1 and V is TRBV19; 7 nucleotides match TRBD1. Trimming cost V 0 bases and J 4 bases; bases outside gene matches: 6. Germline lookup yields CDR1 LNHDA and CDR2 SQIVND (reference sequence). This CDR3 is 16 amino acids long. The CDR3 nucleotides are TGTGCCAGTAGTATAGACCAGGGACAGACTTACAATGAGCAGTTCTTC. Its translation: CASSIDQGQTYNEQFF.

V usage is TRBV21-1 and J usage is TRBJ1-1; the tabulated D call, TRBD1, remains unverified against the DNA. TRBV21-1 is reported as a pseudogene. The CDR3 length is 15 residues. The CDR3 sequence is CASSKDQTYSTEAFF. CDR3 coding DNA: TGTGCCAGCAGCAAAGACCAGACGTACAGCACTGAAGCTTTCTTT.

The chain uses TRBV19 and TRBJ2-2; perhaps TRBD2 as D (6 bases). V lost 5 bases and J lost 5, with 9 bases in between. The CDR3 is 13 residues long. Germline CDR1 LNHDA, CDR2 SQIVND (reference sequence). The DNA of the CDR3 is TGTGCCAGTAGTGTGGAGGGGACCGGGGAGCTGTTTTTT. Residues: CASSVEGTGELFF.

The V and J genes are TRBV6-5 and TRBJ1-4; possibly TRBD1 for D (5 bases). The CDR3 loop spans 14 amino acids. The germline V gene encodes CDR1 MNHEY and CDR2 SVGAGI. Trimming shortened V by 6 bases and J by 8 bases, and 16 bases separated the two germline ends. Here the CDR3 DNA reads TGTGCCAGCAGAAGACAGAGCCTCTCCGAAAAACTGTTTTTT. This sequence encodes CASRRQSLSEKLFF.

This rearrangement joins TRBV28 to TRBJ1-5, with D possibly matching TRBD1 (5 bases). This CDR3 contains 15 residues. V was cut by 1 base and J by 2 bases, with 9 bases left in between. Germline V lookup: CDR1 MDHEN, CDR2 SYDVKM. The CDR3 is CASSLSGVGNQPQHF. The DNA of the CDR3 is TGTGCCAGCAGTTTATCGGGGGTAGGCAATCAGCCCCAGCATTTT.

The chain employs TRBV9 and TRBJ2-1; D is undetermined. V lost 1 base to trimming and J lost 0 bases, with 8 bases between them. The CDR3 sequence is 15 residues long. Per germline, CDR1 SGDLS and CDR2 YYNGEE. Here the CDR3 reads CASSVSTSSYNEQFF. CDR3 bases: TGTGCCAGCAGCGTATCAACGAGCTCCTACAATGAGCAGTTCTTC.

V gene TRBV29-1 combines with J gene TRBJ1-1; D call uncertain. This CDR3 has 13 amino acids. Per germline, CDR1 SQVTM and CDR2 ANQGSEA. V dropped 4 bases and J dropped 1 base, with 10 bases sitting between them. Written as DNA, the CDR3 is TGCAGCGTTGGCACTATACAGAACACTGAAGCTTTCTTT. Amino acid sequence: CSVGTIQNTEAFF.

The chain is built from TRBV11-1 and TRBJ2-1; D is undetermined. Germline CDR1 and CDR2: SGHAT and FQDESV (reference sequence). The CDR3 consists of 13 residues. With 3 bases removed from V and 8 bases from J, the gap between germline ends came to 11 bases. CDR3 sequence (DNA): TGTGCCAGCAGCTTCTCCGCGCTATATGAGCAGTTCTTC. Translated, it gives CASSFSALYEQFF.

The rearrangement links TRBV19 to TRBJ2-5; TRBD1 might be the D (5 bases). Trimming shortened V by 5 bases and J by 10 bases, and 20 bases separated the two germline ends. The CDR3 spans 14 residues. Looked up from germline, CDR1 is LNHDA and CDR2 is SQIVND (reference sequence). CDR3 amino acids: CASSFGHLPVVQYF. The CDR3 DNA sequence: TGTGCCAGTAGTTTCGGACACCTACCAGTGGTCCAGTACTTC.

The CDR3 bases are TGTGCCAGCAGCTTAGGTTGGGGTGGAAATGAGCAGTTCTTC. This encodes CASSLGWGGNEQFF. This chain connects TRBV7-9 to TRBJ2-1; D remains unclear. Germline V gene data show CDR1 as SEHNR and CDR2 as FQNEAQ (reference sequence). Deletions cut 1 base from V and 7 bases from J, with 11 bases between. The CDR3 extends over 14 amino acids.

The chain couples TRBV6-1 to TRBJ1-4; a weak D match, TRBD1 (6 bases). V was clipped by 3 bases and J by 0 bases, with 11 bases between them. Germline values: CDR1 MNHNS, CDR2 SASEGT. CDR3 size: 16 residues. The CDR3 DNA sequence: TGTGCCAGCAGTGACAGGGGAGGGGCAACTAATGAAAAACTGTTTTTT. Residues: CASSDRGGATNEKLFF.